Sequencing of this T cell receptor beta chain was carried out in a study of blood T cell repertoires in COVID-19. Overall study context: Nucleic acid was either cDNA or gDNA, and it came from T cells, B-cell-depleted T cells, or PBMCs.

TCRdb's copy holds only in-frame clones and misses some; the assay was immunoSEQ multiplex PCR. The repertoire has about 320,000 clones, 85% of them found once; the top ten carry around 1.8%. Trimming left V 0 bases short and J 0 bases short, with 8 bases between. CDR1 SGHNT and CDR2 YYREEE come from the germline V gene (reference sequence). The CDR3 sequence is 15 residues long. The sequenced material came from PBMCs or T cells enriched from blood (not recorded which). The chain joins TRBV5-4 to TRBJ2-3, with D uncertain. This receptor was taken from a woman aged 25 to 39 who had been exposed to COVID-19. DNA for the CDR3: TGTGCCAGCAGCTTGGATCTAGATAGCACAGATACGCAGTATTTT. The encoded protein is CASSLDLDSTDTQYF. The variable domain in full, with the rest retrieved from reference TRBV5-4 and TRBJ2-3, is ETGVTQSPTHLIKTRGQQVTLRCSSQSGHNTVSWYQQALGQGPQFIFQYYREEENGRGNFPPRFSGLQFPNYSSELNVNALELDDSALYLCASSLDLDSTDTQYFGPGTRLTVL.